This T cell receptor (beta chain) was obtained from a study of technical replicates of blood from several donors. Germline CDR1 and CDR2: PRHDT and FYEKMQ (reference sequence). Deletions cut 5 bases from V and 2 bases from J, with 10 bases between. The CDR3 is 14 amino acids. Repertoires were generated with immunoSEQ multiplex PCR, while TCRdb's copy carries only in-frame clones and drops some. The table has more than 90,000 clones, about 94% seen once. The source is a human donor in good health. The material sequenced was T cells isolated from PBMCs. The chain combines TRBV13 with TRBJ1-3; D is unclear. CDR3 protein: CASSPRGTGNTIYF. The CDR3 DNA is TGTGCCAGCAGCCCCAGAGGAACTGGAAACACCATATATTTT.